This passage covers 18 T cell receptor beta chains from one sample sequenced in a study of blood T cells in healthy people across ages (dated by TCRdb to between 2014 and 2017). Libraries were built with 5' RACE. TCRdb records Illumina HiSeq 2500 as the sequencer. A second PCR of about 6 to 11 cycles was performed with a sample-barcoded 5' primer and a J-beta primer mix. The public reads were reprocessed in TCRdb via fastp at Q25 and MiXCR, keeping in-frame beta chains. All rows with the same CDR3 protein become a single entry with the most common DNA and genes. A total of some 1 million distinct CDR3 sequences appear in this sample, 40% to 45% of them only once. 15% to 20% of the sample lies in the top ten. The specimen sequenced was blood. The source of these receptors is a woman aged 55-69 years in good health.

The chain has TRBV2 and TRBJ2-7; a possible D gene is TRBD2 (6 bases). Looked up from germline, CDR1 is SNHLY and CDR2 is FYNNEI. V was cut by 6 bases and J by 4 bases, with 16 bases left in between. The CDR3 consists of 14 residues. CDR3 protein: CASRHNWRVYEQYF. CDR3 nucleotide sequence: TGTGCCAGCAGACACAACTGGAGGGTTTACGAGCAGTACTTC.

This clonotype was seen a few times. This chain links TRBV11-2 with TRBJ2-7; the D is unclear. In germline, CDR1 is SGHAT, CDR2 FQNNGV. V lost 1 base and J 2 bases, leaving 15 bases between the germline ends. The CDR3 covers 16 residues. Here the CDR3 reads CASSLALAEIPYEQYF. The CDR3 region has the DNA TGTGCCAGCAGCTTAGCCCTCGCCGAAATACCCTACGAGCAGTACTTC.

This clonotype was seen a few times. CDR3 in DNA: TGTGCCATCAGTGTCAACAGGGAGAGAGGCTACACCTTC. Its protein product is CAISVNRERGYTF. The V call is TRBV10-3, the J call TRBJ1-2, with D perhaps matching TRBD1 (6 bases). V was shortened by 4 bases and J by 8 bases, with 14 bases between the two germline ends. CDR3 length: 13 residues. Germline CDR1 and CDR2: ENHRY and SYGVKD.

The chain employs TRBV27 and TRBJ2-1, with D unclear. The CDR3 runs 11 residues. Trimming took 5 bases from V and 9 from J, leaving 8 bases between them. CDR1 is MNHEY and CDR2 is SMNVEV in the germline V gene (reference sequence). The CDR3 sequence: CASSNSSEQFF. CDR3 DNA: TGTGCCAGCAGTAATAGTAGTGAGCAGTTCTTC.

The chain joins TRBV27 to TRBJ1-2; tentative D call: TRBD1 (6 bases). The V gene lost 6 bases and the J gene lost 0 bases, with 8 bases spanning the gap. The germline CDR1 and CDR2 sequences are MNHEY and SMNVEV (reference sequence). This CDR3 is 13 amino acids long. CDR3 region: CASRQGANYGYTF. Written as DNA, the CDR3 is TGTGCCAGCAGACAGGGAGCTAACTATGGCTACACCTTC.

V and J are TRBV6-4 and TRBJ2-3, with TRBD2 identical over 8 bases. The CDR3 has 17 amino acids. The junction had 13 bases not matched to a gene; V was cut back by 4 bases and J by 4 bases. Germline loops: CDR1 MRHNA, CDR2 SNTAGT. Written as DNA, the CDR3 is TGTGCCAGCAGTGGCGAATCTAGCGGAGCGGGGGCAGATACGCAGTATTTT. Its translation: CASSGESSGAGADTQYF.

The chain uses TRBV15 and TRBJ2-5; D is unclear. This CDR3 region has 11 residues. The V gene's germline CDR1 is LNHNV and CDR2 YYDKDF (reference sequence). V lost 0 bases and J lost 13, with 9 bases in between. CDR3 nucleotides: TGTGCCACCAGCAGAGACGGTTCGCGGTACTTC. It specifies CATSRDGSRYF.

This clonotype has more than one count but fewer than ten. The rearrangement links TRBV10-3 to TRBJ2-7, with D possibly called TRBD1 or TRBD2 (5 bases each). Deletions cut 6 bases from V and 7 bases from J, with 16 bases between. The CDR3 sequence is 13 residues long. Per the germline V gene, CDR1 is ENHRY and CDR2 is SYGVKD. In nucleotides, the CDR3 is TGTGCCATCAGCCAAGAGGGGTACAATGAGCAGTACTTC. Translated: CAISQEGYNEQYF.

This chain joins TRBV9 and TRBJ1-2; 7 nucleotides match TRBD1. The CDR3 has 16 residues. Trimming took 0 bases from V and 5 from J; bases not matched to a gene: 10. Germline V gives CDR1 SGDLS, CDR2 YYNGEE. CDR3 nucleotide sequence: TGTGCCAGCAGCGTAGTCCCCGGGGACAGCCCTTATGGCTACACCTTC. Translating it yields CASSVVPGDSPYGYTF.

The chain links TRBV7-2 to TRBJ2-1; TRBD1 matches 11 bases. The germline V gene encodes CDR1 SGHTA and CDR2 FQGNSA. V was clipped by 6 bases and J by 7 bases; unmatched bases: 8. This CDR3 spans 15 amino acids. DNA for the CDR3: TGTGCCAGCAGTCCGCCCGGGACAGGGGGAAATGAGCAGTTCTTC. This sequence encodes CASSPPGTGGNEQFF. Full variable domain (outside the CDR3, taken from reference TRBV7-2 and TRBJ2-1): GAGVSQSPSNKVTEKGKDVELRCDPISGHTALYWYRQSLGQGLEFLIYFQGNSAPDKSGLPSDRFSAERTGGSVSTLTIQRTQQEDSAVYLCASSPPGTGGNEQFFGPGTRLTVL.

This rearrangement joins TRBV6-6 to TRBJ2-1; 8 nucleotides align to TRBD1. The CDR3 spans 14 residues. V gave up 6 bases and J gave up 6 bases; unmatched junction bases: 7. Looked up from germline, CDR1 is MNHNY and CDR2 is SVGAGI (reference sequence). The CDR3 DNA follows: TGTGCCAGCAGCCAATCGGACAGGGTCAATGAGCAGTTCTTC. Its translation: CASSQSDRVNEQFF.

The J gene is TRBJ2-5, the V gene TRBV7-6, with unresolved D. The V and J ends lost 1 base and 5 bases respectively, with 5 bases between them. The CDR3 contains 12 residues. Per the germline V gene, CDR1 is SGHVS and CDR2 is FNYEAQ. The CDR3 region is CASSLDIETQYF. The CDR3 nucleotides read TGTGCCAGCAGCTTAGATATTGAGACCCAGTACTTC.

This clonotype was counted a single time. The chain carries TRBV20-1 and TRBJ1-2; TRBD1 might be the D (6 bases). V was cut by 4 bases and J by 3 bases, with 12 bases left in between. This CDR3 region has 13 residues. Germline lookup yields CDR1 DFQATT and CDR2 SNEGSKA (reference sequence). CDR3 region: CSANREEDYGYTF. The CDR3 nucleotides read TGCAGTGCTAACAGGGAGGAGGACTATGGCTACACCTTC.

The chain uses TRBV12-5 and TRBJ2-3; no reliable D call. CDR1 LGHNT and CDR2 FRNRAP come from the germline V gene. The CDR3 has 13 amino acids. Trimming took off 6 bases at V and 2 bases at J, with 9 bases between the two ends. The CDR3 DNA reads TGTGCTAGTGGACTCAGACCCACAGATACGCAGTATTTT. Protein sequence: CASGLRPTDTQYF.

This clonotype was counted a few times. This chain connects TRBV29-1 to TRBJ1-2, with D possibly being TRBD1 (5 bases). CDR1 is SQVTM, CDR2 ANQGSEA, per germline. Trimming cost V 2 bases and J 8 bases, with 9 bases left between them. The CDR3 runs to 11 residues. In DNA, the CDR3 is TGCAGCGTTGAACGGGACTTCGGCTACACCTTC. It yields the protein CSVERDFGYTF. Full variable domain (remainder filled in from reference TRBV29-1 and TRBJ1-2): SAVISQKPSRDICQRGTSLTIQCQVDSQVTMMFWYRQQPGQSLTLIATANQGSEATYESGFVIDKFPISRPNLTFSTLTVSNMSPEDSSIYLCSVERDFGYTFGSGTRLTVV.

The chain joins TRBV20-1 to TRBJ2-1, with 9 positions matching TRBD2. J gave up 2 bases and V 3 bases, and 5 bases lay outside the gene matches. CDR1 is DFQATT and CDR2 is SNEGSKA in the germline V gene (reference sequence). This CDR3 comprises 15 residues. DNA of the CDR3: TGCAGTGCTAGGGGTCTAGCGGGGACCTACAATGAGCAGTTCTTC. This codes for CSARGLAGTYNEQFF.

This chain connects TRBV6-5 to TRBJ2-7; a possible D gene is TRBD1 (6 bases). Trimming removed 2 bases from V and 3 bases from J, with 14 bases in between. CDR3 length equals 15 residues. Germline V gives CDR1 MNHEY, CDR2 SVGAGI. The CDR3 nucleotides are TGTGCCAGCAGTTACCTCGCCCAGGGGAACTACGAGCAGTACTTC. Translated: CASSYLAQGNYEQYF.

This chain links TRBV11-2 with TRBJ2-1; unclear D gene. The germline gives CDR1 SGHAT, CDR2 FQNNGV. The V end lost 2 bases, the J end lost 9 bases, and 8 bases lay between the germline ends. This CDR3 spans 12 amino acids. This CDR3 reads CASSLYESEQFF. The DNA of the CDR3 is TGTGCCAGCAGCTTATACGAAAGTGAGCAGTTCTTC.